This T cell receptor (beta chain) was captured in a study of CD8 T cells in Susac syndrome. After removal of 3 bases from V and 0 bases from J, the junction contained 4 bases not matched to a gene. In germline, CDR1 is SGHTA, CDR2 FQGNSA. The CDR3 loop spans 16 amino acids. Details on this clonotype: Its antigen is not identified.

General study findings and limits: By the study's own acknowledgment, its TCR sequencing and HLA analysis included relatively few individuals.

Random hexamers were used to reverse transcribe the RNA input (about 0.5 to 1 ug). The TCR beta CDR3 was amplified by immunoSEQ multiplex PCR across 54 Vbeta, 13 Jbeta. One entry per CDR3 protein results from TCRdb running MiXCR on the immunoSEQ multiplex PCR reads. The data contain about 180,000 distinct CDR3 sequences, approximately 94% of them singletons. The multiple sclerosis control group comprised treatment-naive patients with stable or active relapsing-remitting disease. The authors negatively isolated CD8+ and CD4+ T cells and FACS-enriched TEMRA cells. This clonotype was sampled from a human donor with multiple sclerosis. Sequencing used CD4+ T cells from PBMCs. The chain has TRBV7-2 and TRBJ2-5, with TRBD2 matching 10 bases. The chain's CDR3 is CASSFIAGGNQETQYF. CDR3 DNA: TGTGCCAGCAGCTTTATAGCGGGAGGCAACCAAGAGACCCAGTACTTC.